This TCR beta chain was sequenced in a study of T-cell memory formation after mild COVID-19. Study-level information: TCR clusters were largely donor specific.

Using constant-segment primers, 5'RACE produced TCR alpha and TCR beta cDNA libraries carrying sample barcodes and UMIs. TCRdb re-called the 5' RACE reads through MiXCR, storing one row per CDR3 protein. The sample yields about 400,000 distinct CDR3 sequences, around an eighth seen once. The V gene's germline CDR1 is SGDLS and CDR2 YYNGEE. V gave up 3 bases and J gave up 8 bases, with 6 bases separating them. The CDR3 is 11 residues long. This clonotype was seen more than once but under ten times. The TCR comes from a man aged 18 to 29 who had mild COVID-19 (a few samples of this study predate the infection). Cell type and time point are not known. The sequencing input was PBMCs or a T cell subset sorted from them (not recorded which). V gene TRBV9 combines with J gene TRBJ2-1, with D hard to call. The CDR3 bases are TGTGCCAGCAGCGCAAATTATGAGCAGTTCTTC. Residues: CASSANYEQFF.